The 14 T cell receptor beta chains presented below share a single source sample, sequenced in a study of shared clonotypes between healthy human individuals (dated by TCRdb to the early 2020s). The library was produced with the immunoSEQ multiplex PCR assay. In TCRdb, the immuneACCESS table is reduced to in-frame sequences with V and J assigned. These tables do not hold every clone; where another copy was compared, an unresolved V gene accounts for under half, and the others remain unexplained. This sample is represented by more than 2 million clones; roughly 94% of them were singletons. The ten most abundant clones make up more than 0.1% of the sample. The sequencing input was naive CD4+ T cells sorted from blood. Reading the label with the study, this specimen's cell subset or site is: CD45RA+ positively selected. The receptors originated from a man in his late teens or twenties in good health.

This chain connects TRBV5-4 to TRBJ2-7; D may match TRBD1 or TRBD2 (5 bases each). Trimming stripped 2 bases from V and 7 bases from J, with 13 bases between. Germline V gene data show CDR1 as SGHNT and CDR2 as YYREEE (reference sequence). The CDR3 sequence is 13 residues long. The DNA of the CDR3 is TGTGCCAGCAGCTTCCCGGGACGCGGGGAGCAGTACTTC. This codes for CASSFPGRGEQYF. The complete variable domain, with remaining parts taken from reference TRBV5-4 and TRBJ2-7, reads ETGVTQSPTHLIKTRGQQVTLRCSSQSGHNTVSWYQQALGQGPQFIFQYYREEENGRGNFPPRFSGLQFPNYSSELNVNALELDDSALYLCASSFPGRGEQYFGPGTRLTVT.

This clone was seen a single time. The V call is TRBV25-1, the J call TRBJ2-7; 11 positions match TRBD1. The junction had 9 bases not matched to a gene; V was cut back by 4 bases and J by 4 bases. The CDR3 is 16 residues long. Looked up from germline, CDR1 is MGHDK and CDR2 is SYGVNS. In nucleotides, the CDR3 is TGTGCCAGCAGTGGGGTCCCCGGGACAGGGGGTTACGAGCAGTACTTC. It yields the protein CASSGVPGTGGYEQYF.

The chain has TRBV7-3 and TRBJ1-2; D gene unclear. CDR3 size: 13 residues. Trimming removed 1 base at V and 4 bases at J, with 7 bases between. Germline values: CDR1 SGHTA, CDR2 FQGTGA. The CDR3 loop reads CASSLKDGYGYTF. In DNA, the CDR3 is TGTGCCAGCAGCTTAAAAGACGGCTATGGCTACACCTTC.

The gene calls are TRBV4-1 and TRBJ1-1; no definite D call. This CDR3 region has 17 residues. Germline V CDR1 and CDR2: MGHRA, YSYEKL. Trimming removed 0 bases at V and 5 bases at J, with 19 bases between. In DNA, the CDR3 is TGCGCCAGCAGCCAAGAGGAGCAGTGGAATTATAGAACTGAAGCTTTCTTT. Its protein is CASSQEEQWNYRTEAFF.

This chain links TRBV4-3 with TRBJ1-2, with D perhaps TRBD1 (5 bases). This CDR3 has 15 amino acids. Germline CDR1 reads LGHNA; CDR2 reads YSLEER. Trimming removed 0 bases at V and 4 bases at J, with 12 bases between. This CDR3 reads CASSQDRVGSYGYTF. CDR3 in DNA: TGCGCCAGCAGCCAAGACAGGGTAGGGAGCTATGGCTACACCTTC.

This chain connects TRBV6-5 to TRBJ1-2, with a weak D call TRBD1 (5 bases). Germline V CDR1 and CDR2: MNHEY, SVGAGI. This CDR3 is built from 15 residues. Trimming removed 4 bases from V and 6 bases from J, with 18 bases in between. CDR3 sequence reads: CASSSTGLGVDGYTF. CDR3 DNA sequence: TGTGCCAGCAGTTCTACAGGTCTGGGGGTAGATGGCTACACCTTC.

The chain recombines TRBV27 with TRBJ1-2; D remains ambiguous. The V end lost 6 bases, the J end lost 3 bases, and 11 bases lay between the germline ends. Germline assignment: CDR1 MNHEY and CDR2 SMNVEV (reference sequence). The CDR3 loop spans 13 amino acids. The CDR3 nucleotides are TGTGCCAGCAGCCTAATACCCTACTATGGCTACACCTTC. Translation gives CASSLIPYYGYTF.

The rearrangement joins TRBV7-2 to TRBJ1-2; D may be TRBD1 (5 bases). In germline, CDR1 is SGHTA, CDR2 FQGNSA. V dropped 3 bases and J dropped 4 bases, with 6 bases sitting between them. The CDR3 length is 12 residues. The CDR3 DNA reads TGTGCCAGCAGCTTCAGGGCCTATGGCTACACCTTC. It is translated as CASSFRAYGYTF. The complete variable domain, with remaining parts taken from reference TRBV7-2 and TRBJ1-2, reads GAGVSQSPSNKVTEKGKDVELRCDPISGHTALYWYRQSLGQGLEFLIYFQGNSAPDKSGLPSDRFSAERTGGSVSTLTIQRTQQEDSAVYLCASSFRAYGYTFGSGTRLTVV.

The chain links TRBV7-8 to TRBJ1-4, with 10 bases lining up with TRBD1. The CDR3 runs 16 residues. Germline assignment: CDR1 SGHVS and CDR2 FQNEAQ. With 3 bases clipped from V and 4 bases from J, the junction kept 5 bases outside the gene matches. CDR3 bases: TGTGCCAGCAGCTTGGGGACAGGGGCTGGTAATGAAAAACTGTTTTTT. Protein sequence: CASSLGTGAGNEKLFF.

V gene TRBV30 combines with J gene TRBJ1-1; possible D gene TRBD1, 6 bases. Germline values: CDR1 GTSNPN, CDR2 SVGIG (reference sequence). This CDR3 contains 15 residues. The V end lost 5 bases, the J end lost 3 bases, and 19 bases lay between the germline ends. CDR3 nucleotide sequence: TGTGCCTGGGGCCAGAAGGGGGAGAGGTACACTGAAGCTTTCTTT. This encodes CAWGQKGERYTEAFF.

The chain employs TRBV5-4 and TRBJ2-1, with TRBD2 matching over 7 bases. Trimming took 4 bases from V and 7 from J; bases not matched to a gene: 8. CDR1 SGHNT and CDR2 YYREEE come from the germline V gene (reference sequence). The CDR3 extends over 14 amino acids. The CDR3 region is CASSKAGAWNEQFF. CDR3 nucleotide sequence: TGTGCCAGCAGCAAGGCGGGAGCATGGAATGAGCAGTTCTTC.

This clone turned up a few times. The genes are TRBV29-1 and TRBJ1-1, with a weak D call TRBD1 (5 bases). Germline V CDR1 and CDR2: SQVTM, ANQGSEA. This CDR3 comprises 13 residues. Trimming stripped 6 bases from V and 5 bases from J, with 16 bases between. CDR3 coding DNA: TGCAGCGTGGCCCCGGGGCGGTGGACTGAAGCTTTCTTT. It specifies CSVAPGRWTEAFF.

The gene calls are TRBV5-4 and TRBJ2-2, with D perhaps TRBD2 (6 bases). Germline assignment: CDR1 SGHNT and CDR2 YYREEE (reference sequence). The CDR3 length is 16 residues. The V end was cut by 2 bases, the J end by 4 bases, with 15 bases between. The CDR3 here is CASSFGGAPPTGELFF. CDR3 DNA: TGTGCCAGCAGCTTCGGAGGGGCCCCTCCCACCGGGGAGCTGTTTTTT.

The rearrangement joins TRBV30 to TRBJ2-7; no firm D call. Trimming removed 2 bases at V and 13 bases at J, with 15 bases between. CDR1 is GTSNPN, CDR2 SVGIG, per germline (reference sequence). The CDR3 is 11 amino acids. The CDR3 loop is CAWSPGQTAYF. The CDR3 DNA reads TGTGCCTGGAGTCCCGGGCAAACCGCCTACTTC.